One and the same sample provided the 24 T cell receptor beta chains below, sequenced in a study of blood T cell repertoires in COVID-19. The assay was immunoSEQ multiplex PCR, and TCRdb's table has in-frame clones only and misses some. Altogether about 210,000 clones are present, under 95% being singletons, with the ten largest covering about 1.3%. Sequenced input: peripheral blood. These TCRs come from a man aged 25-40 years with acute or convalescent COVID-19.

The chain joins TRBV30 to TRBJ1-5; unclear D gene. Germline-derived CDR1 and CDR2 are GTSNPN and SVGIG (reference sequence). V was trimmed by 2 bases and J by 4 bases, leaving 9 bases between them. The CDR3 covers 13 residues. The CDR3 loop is CAWSIGNNQPQHF. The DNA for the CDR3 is TGTGCCTGGAGTATCGGGAATAATCAGCCCCAGCATTTT.

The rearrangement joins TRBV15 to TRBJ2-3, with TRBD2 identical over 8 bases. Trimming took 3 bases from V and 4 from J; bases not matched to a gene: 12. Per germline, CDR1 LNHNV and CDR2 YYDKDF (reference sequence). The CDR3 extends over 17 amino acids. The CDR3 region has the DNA TGTGCCACCAGCAGGGGATCCGGGAGGGCTCGAGCAGATACGCAGTATTTT. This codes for CATSRGSGRARADTQYF.

The CDR3 bases are TGCGCCAGCAAAATCGGCAGGGGGCCCTTAATGAACACTGAAGCTTTCTTT. It is translated as CASKIGRGPLMNTEAFF. The chain recombines TRBV10-2 with TRBJ1-1; 8 bases map to TRBD1. CDR3 length equals 17 residues. CDR1 and CDR2 (germline): WSHSY, SAAADI. Trimming cost V 7 bases and J 0 bases; bases outside gene matches: 13.

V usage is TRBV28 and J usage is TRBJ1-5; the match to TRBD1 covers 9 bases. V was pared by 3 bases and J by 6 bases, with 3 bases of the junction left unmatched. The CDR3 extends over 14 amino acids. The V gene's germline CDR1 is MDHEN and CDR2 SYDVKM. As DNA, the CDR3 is TGTGCCAGCAGTTTCGGGACAGGGTTTCAGCCCCAGCATTTT. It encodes CASSFGTGFQPQHF.

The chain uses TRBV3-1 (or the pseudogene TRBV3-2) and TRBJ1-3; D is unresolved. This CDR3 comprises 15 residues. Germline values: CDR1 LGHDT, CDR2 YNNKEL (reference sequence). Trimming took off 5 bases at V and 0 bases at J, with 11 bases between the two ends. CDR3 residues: CASSVNSYSGNTIYF. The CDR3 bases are TGTGCCAGCAGCGTTAACAGCTACTCTGGAAACACCATATATTTT.

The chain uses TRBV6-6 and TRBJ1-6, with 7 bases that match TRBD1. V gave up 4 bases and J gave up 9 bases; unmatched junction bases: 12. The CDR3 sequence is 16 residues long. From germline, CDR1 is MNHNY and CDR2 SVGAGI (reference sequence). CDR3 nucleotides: TGTGCCAGCAGTTTGGGACAGAGACAGGGCATTTCACCCCTCCACTTT. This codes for CASSLGQRQGISPLHF.

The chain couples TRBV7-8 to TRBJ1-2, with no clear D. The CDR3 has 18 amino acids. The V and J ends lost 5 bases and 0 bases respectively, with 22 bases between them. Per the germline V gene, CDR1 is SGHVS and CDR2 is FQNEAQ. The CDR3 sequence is CASSPINNPDYSNYGYTF. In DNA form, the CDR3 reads TGTGCCAGCAGCCCCATAAACAACCCGGACTACTCTAACTATGGCTACACCTTC. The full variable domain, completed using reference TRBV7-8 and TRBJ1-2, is GAGVSQSPRYKVAKRGQDVALRCDPISGHVSLFWYQQALGQGPEFLTYFQNEAQLDKSGLPSDRFFAERPEGSVSTLKIQRTQQEDSAVYLCASSPINNPDYSNYGYTFGSGTRLTVV.

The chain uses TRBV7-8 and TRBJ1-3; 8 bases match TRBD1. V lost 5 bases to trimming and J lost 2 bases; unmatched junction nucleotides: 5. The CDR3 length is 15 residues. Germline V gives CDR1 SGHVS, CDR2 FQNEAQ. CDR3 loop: CASSRTTGAGNTIYF. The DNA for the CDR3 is TGTGCCAGCAGCCGTACGACAGGGGCTGGAAACACCATATATTTT. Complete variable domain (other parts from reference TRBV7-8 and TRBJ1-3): GAGVSQSPRYKVAKRGQDVALRCDPISGHVSLFWYQQALGQGPEFLTYFQNEAQLDKSGLPSDRFFAERPEGSVSTLKIQRTQQEDSAVYLCASSRTTGAGNTIYFGEGSWLTVV.

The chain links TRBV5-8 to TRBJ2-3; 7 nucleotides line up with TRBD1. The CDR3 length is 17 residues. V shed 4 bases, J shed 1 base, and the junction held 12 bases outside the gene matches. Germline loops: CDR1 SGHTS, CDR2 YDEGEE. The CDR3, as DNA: TGTGCCAGCAGCAAATCGACAGGGAATGAGGGCACAGATACGCAGTATTTT. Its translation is CASSKSTGNEGTDTQYF.

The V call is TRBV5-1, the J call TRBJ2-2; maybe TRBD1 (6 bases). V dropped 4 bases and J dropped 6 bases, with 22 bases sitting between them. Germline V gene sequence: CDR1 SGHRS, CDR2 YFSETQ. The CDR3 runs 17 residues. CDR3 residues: CASSQNTGTQIPGELFF. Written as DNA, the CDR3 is TGCGCCAGCAGCCAAAATACCGGGACACAAATCCCCGGGGAGCTGTTTTTT.

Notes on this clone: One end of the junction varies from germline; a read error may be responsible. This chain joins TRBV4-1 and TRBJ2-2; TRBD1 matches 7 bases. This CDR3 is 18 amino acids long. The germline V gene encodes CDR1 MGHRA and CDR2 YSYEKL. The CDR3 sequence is CASRQVRGQIKNTGELFF. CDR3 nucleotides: TGCGCCAGCAGACAAGTTAGGGGACAGATTAAGAACACCGGGGAGCTGTTTTTT.

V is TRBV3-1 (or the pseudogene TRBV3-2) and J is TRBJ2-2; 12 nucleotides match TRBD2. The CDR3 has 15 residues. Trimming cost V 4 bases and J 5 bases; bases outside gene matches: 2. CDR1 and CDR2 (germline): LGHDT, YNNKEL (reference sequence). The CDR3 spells CASSPSGRGTGELFF. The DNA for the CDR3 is TGTGCCAGCAGCCCTAGCGGGAGGGGAACCGGGGAGCTGTTTTTT.

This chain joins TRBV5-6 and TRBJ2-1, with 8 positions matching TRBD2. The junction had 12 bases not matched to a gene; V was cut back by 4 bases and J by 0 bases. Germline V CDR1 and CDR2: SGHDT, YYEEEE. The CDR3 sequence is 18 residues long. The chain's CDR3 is CASSPYKRGIFSYNEQFF. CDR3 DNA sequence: TGTGCCAGCAGCCCTTATAAGCGGGGGATATTCTCCTACAATGAGCAGTTCTTC.

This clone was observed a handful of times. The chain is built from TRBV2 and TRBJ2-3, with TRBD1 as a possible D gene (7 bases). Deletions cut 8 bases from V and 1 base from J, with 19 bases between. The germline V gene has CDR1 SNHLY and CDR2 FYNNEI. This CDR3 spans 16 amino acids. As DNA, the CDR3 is TGTGCCAGCGGAGGGGGCAGGGGCCCAGGCACAGATACGCAGTATTTT. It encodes CASGGGRGPGTDTQYF.

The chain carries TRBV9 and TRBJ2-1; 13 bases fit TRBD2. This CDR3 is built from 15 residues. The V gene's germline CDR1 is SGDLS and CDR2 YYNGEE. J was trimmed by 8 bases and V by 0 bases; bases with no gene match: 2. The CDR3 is CASSVGTSGSYEQFF. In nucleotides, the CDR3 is TGTGCCAGCAGCGTAGGGACTAGCGGGAGTTATGAGCAGTTCTTC.

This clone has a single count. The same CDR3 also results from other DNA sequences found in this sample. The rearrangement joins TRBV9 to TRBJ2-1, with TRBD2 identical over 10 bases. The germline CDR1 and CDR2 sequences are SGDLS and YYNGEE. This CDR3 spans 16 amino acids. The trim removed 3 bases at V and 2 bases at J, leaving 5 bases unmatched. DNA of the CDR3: TGTGCCAGCAGCGCTCGGACTAGCGGAACCTACAATGAGCAGTTCTTC. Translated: CASSARTSGTYNEQFF.

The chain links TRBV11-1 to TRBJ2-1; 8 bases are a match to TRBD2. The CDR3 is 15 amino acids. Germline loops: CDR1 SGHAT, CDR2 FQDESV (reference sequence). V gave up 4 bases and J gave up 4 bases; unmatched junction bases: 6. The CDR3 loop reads CASSYNAGGYNEQFF. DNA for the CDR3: TGTGCCAGCAGCTACAACGCGGGGGGATACAATGAGCAGTTCTTC.

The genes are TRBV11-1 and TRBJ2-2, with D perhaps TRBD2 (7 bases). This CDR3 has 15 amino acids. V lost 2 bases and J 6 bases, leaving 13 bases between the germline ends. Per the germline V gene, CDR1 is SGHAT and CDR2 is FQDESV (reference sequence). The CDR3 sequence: CASSLSQGRAGELFF. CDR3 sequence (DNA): TGTGCCAGCAGCTTATCTCAGGGGAGGGCCGGGGAGCTGTTTTTT.

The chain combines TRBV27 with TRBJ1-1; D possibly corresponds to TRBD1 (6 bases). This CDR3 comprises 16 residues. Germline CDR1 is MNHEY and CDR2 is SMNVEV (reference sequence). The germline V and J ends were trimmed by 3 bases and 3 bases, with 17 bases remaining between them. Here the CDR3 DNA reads TGTGCCAGCAGTTTCACTATCGACAGGTTAGACACTGAAGCTTTCTTT. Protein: CASSFTIDRLDTEAFF.

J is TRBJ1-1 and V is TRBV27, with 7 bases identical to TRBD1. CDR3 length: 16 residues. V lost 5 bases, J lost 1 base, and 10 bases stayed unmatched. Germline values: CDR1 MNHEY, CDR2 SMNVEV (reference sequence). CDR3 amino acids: CASSTDRFSPNTEAFF. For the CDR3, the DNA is TGTGCCAGCAGTACGGACAGGTTCTCCCCGAACACTGAAGCTTTCTTT.

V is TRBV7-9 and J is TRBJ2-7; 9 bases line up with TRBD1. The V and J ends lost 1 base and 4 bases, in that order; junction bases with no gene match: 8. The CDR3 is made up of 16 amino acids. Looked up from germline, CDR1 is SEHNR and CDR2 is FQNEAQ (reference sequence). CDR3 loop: CASSLGSGTGRYEQYF. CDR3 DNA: TGTGCCAGCAGCTTAGGGTCGGGGACAGGGCGGTACGAGCAGTACTTC.

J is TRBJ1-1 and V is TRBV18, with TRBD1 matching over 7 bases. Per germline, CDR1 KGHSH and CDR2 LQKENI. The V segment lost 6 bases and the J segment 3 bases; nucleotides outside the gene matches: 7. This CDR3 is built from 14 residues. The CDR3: CASSHTTGHTEAFF. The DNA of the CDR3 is TGTGCCAGCTCGCACACGACAGGGCACACTGAAGCTTTCTTT. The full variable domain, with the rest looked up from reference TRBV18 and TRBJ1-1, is NAGVMQNPRHLVRRRGQEARLRCSPMKGHSHVYWYRQLPEEGLKFMVYLQKENIIDESGMPKERFSAEFPKEGPSILRIQQVVRGDSAAYFCASSHTTGHTEAFFGQGTRLTVV.

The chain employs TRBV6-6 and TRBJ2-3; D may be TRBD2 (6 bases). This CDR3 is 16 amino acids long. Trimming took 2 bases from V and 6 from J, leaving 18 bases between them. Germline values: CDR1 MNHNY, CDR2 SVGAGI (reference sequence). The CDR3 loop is CASSYGVSRRVDTQYF. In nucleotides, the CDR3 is TGTGCCAGCAGTTACGGTGTCTCGCGGAGGGTGGATACGCAGTATTTT.

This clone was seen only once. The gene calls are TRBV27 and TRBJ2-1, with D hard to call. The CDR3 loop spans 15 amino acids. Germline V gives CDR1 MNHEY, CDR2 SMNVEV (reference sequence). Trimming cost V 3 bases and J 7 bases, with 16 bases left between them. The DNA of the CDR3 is TGTGCCAGCAGTTTTGCCTACGAGACATTGAATGAGCAGTTCTTC. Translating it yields CASSFAYETLNEQFF.